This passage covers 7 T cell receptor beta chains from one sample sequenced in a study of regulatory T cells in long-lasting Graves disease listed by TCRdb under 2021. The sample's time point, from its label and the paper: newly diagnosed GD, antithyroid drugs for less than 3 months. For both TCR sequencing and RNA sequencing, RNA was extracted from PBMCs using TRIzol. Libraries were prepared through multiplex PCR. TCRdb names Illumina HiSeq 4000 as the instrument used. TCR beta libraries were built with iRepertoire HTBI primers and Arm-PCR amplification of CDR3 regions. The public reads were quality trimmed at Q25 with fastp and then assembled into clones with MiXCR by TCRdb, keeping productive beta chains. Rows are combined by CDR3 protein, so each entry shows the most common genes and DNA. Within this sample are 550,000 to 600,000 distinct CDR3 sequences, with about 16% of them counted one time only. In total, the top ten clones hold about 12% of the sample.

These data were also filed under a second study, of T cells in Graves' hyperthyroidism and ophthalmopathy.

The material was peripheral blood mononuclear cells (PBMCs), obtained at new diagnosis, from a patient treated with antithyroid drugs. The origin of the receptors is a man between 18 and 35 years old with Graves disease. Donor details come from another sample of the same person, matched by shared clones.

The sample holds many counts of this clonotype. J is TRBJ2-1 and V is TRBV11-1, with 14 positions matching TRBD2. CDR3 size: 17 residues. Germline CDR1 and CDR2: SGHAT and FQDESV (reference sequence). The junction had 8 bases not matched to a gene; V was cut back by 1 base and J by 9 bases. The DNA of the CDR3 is TGTGCCAGCAGCTTAGAGGGACTAGCGGGAGTTGGGGCTGAGCAGTTCTTC. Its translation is CASSLEGLAGVGAEQFF.

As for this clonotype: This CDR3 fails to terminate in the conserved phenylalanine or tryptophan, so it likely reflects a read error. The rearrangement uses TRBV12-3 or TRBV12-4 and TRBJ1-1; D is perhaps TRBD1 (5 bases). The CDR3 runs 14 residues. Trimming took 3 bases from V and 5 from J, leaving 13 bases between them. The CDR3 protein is CASSFQGLGTEAFL. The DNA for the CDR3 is TGTGCCAGCAGTTTTCAGGGTCTGGGGACTGAAGCTTTCCTT.

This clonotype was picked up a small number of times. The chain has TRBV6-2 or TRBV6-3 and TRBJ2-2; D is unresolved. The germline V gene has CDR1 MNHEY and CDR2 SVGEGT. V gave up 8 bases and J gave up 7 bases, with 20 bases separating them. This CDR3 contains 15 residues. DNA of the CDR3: TGTGCCAGCGGTTTTGGCGCTGATAGCATCGGGGAGCTGTTTTTT. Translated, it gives CASGFGADSIGELFF.

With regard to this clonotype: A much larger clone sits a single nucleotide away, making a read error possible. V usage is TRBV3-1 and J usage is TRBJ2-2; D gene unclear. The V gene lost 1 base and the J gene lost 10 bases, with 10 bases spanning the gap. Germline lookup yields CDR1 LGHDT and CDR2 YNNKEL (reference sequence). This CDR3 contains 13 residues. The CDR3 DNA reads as TGTGCCAGCAGCCAAGCGACATCCAAGGAGCTGTTTTTT. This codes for CASSQATSKELFF. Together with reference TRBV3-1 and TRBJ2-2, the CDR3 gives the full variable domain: DTAVSQTPKYLVTQMGNDKSIKCEQNLGHDTMYWYKQDSKKFLKIMFSYNNKELIINETVPNRFSPKSPDKAHLNLHINSLELGDSAVYFCASSQATSKELFFGEGSRLTVL.

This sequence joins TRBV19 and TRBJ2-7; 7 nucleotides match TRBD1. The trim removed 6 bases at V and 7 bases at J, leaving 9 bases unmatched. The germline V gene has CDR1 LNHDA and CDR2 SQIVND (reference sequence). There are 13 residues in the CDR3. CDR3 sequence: CASSPGTASEQYF. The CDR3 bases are TGTGCCAGTAGCCCAGGGACAGCCAGTGAGCAGTACTTC. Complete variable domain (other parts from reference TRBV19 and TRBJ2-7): DGGITQSPKYLFRKEGQNVTLSCEQNLNHDAMYWYRQDPGQGLRLIYYSQIVNDFQKGDIAEGYSVSREKKESFPLTVTSAQKNPTAFYLCASSPGTASEQYFGPGTRLTVT.

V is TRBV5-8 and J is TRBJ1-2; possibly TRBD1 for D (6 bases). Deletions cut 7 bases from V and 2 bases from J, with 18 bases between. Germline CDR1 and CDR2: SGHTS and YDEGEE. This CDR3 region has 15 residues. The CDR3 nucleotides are TGTGCCAGCGGAAAACCGACAGGTTCGAACTATGGCTACACCTTC. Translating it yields CASGKPTGSNYGYTF.

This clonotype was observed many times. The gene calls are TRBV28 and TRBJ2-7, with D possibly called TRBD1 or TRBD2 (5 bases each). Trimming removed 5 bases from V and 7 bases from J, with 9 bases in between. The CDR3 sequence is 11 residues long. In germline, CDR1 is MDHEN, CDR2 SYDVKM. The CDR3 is CASSGGWEQYF. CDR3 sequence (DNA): TGTGCCAGCAGTGGGGGTTGGGAGCAGTACTTC.